This TCR beta chain comes out of a study of control samples from healthy donors and cancer patients. Assay: immunoSEQ multiplex PCR; the TCRdb copy retains only in-frame clones and omits some. The data contain about 140,000 clones, roughly 94% of them singletons. This CDR3 is built from 19 residues. V shed 4 bases and J 1 base; nucleotides not matched to a gene: 17. Germline-derived CDR1 and CDR2 are SGHRS and YFSETQ. The TCR was taken from a man aged 35 to 55 in good health. This chain links TRBV5-1 with TRBJ2-1, with TRBD2 matching 7 bases. Sequenced sample: blood. CDR3 sequence: CASSPRKVGGPGSYNEQFF. The CDR3 DNA is TGCGCCAGCAGCCCCCGTAAGGTGGGAGGGCCAGGGTCCTACAATGAGCAGTTCTTC.